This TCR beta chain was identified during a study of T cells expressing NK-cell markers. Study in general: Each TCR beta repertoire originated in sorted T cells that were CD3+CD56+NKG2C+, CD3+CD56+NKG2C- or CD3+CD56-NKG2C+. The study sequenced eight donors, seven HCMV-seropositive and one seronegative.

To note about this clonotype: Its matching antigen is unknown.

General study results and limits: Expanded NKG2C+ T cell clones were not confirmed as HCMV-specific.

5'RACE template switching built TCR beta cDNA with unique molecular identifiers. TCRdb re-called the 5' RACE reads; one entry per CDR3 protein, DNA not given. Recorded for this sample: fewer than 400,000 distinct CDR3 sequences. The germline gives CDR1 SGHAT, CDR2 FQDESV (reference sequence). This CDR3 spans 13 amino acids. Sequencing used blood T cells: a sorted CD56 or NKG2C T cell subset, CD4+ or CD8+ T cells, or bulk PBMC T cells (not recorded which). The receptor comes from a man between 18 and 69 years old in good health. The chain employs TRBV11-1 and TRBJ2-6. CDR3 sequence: CASSSSLSNVLTF.